This T cell receptor (beta chain) originates from a study of cytomegalovirus exposure and HLA in healthy donors. Study observations and caveats: Later genetic work tied a missense DCLRE1C variant to beta-chain V and J trimming. Most sequenced TCRs were rare (though some public TCRs occurred in many donors). It was about 180 TCR beta chains that were listed as cytomegalovirus-associated. A later analysis reportedly found that, within productive TCRs, an Asian-associated ancestry cluster had fewer N-insertions than the mean observed across the 666 donors.

The primer mix had 60 Vbeta and 13 Jbeta primers. Assay used: immunoSEQ multiplex PCR; TCRdb lists only in-frame clones, some missing. Of 100,000 to 150,000 clones in the sample, approximately 87% were seen once. Concerning this clone: Its antigen is undetermined.

CDR3 size: 22 residues. V gave up 2 bases and J gave up 1 base, with 30 bases separating them. The TCR comes from a man aged 18 to 30 in good health and CMV-seropositive. This chain uses TRBV23-1 with TRBJ1-5; no clear D. TRBV23-1 is known as an ORF, though its function is uncertain. Sequenced material: PBMCs. The chain's CDR3 is CASSQPRLEKEIEGWSNQPQHF. The DNA for the CDR3 is TGCGCCAGCAGTCAACCCCGCCTAGAGAAGGAGATCGAGGGTTGGAGCAATCAGCCCCAGCATTTT.